The 20 T cell receptor beta chains reported below all come from one sample, sequenced in a study of blood T cell repertoires in COVID-19 (dated by TCRdb to 2019 to 2021). Library preparation was by the immunoSEQ multiplex PCR assay. As stored in TCRdb, this immuneACCESS dataset retains in-frame rearrangements with V and J assigned. A fraction of the clones does not appear; measured against another copy, unresolved V genes explain less than half of the discrepancy, and the remainder lacks a known reason. The sample table records 130,000 or so clones; about 83% of these occur just once. 2% to 2.5% of the sample comes from the top ten. The sequenced material came from peripheral blood. All receptors come from a woman between 45 and 65 years old with acute or convalescent COVID-19.

This rearrangement joins TRBV9 to TRBJ1-3; a weak D match, TRBD1 (5 bases). V was clipped by 4 bases and J by 3 bases, with 14 bases between them. CDR1 and CDR2 from the germline V gene are SGDLS and YYNGEE. This CDR3 has 15 residues. The CDR3 spells CASSFQGSYGNTIYF. The CDR3 DNA sequence: TGTGCCAGCAGCTTCCAGGGAAGCTATGGAAACACCATATATTTT.

This chain uses TRBV11-3 with TRBJ1-2; 9 bases map to TRBD1. CDR1 SGHNT and CDR2 YENEEA come from the germline V gene. The CDR3 is made up of 15 amino acids. With 5 bases clipped from V and 10 bases from J, the junction kept 14 bases outside the gene matches. The CDR3 sequence is CASSKPGQGVQDYTF. The CDR3 coding sequence is TGTGCCAGCAGCAAGCCGGGACAGGGTGTTCAGGACTACACCTTC.

The V call is TRBV15, the J call TRBJ2-7; TRBD2 matches at 12 bases. The V segment lost 3 bases and the J segment 2 bases; nucleotides outside the gene matches: 8. This CDR3 comprises 17 residues. Germline V gene lookup returns CDR1 LNHNV and CDR2 YYDKDF (reference sequence). CDR3 nucleotides: TGTGCCACCAGCAGTGACCGGACTAGCGGGACCCCCTACGAGCAGTACTTC. Translating it yields CATSSDRTSGTPYEQYF.

The chain links TRBV18 to TRBJ1-6; D is perhaps TRBD1 (5 bases). Per germline, CDR1 KGHSH and CDR2 LQKENI. This CDR3 comprises 17 residues. V lost 5 bases and J 0 bases, leaving 14 bases between the germline ends. CDR3 loop: CASSLGAYNSYNSPLHF. DNA of the CDR3: TGTGCCAGCTCATTAGGGGCCTACAACTCCTATAATTCACCCCTCCACTTT.

This rearrangement joins TRBV2 to TRBJ1-2; the match to TRBD1 covers 10 bases. J lost 7 bases, V lost 10 bases, and 12 bases had no gene match. The germline gives CDR1 SNHLY, CDR2 FYNNEI. This CDR3 has 14 residues. CDR3 sequence reads: CATARDRGRGGYTF. DNA for the CDR3: TGTGCCACCGCCAGGGACAGGGGACGGGGTGGCTACACCTTC.

V gene TRBV19 combines with J gene TRBJ1-5; 7 bases are shared with TRBD1. The junction had 4 bases not matched to a gene; V was cut back by 3 bases and J by 2 bases. CDR3 size: 15 residues. Per germline, CDR1 LNHDA and CDR2 SQIVND (reference sequence). This chain's CDR3 is CASSIQTGRNQPQHF. The CDR3 coding sequence is TGTGCCAGTAGTATCCAGACAGGGCGCAATCAGCCCCAGCATTTT.

V and J are TRBV29-1 and TRBJ1-2; TRBD1 might be the D (6 bases). The CDR3 is 17 amino acids. Germline assignment: CDR1 SQVTM and CDR2 ANQGSEA. V was clipped by 1 base and J by 5 bases, with 23 bases between them. The CDR3 is CSVEAPGQKSALYGYTF. In DNA form, the CDR3 reads TGCAGCGTTGAAGCCCCGGGACAAAAAAGTGCCCTTTATGGCTACACCTTC.

CDR3 in DNA: TGTGCCAGCAGCTTAGATGGTGCGCGGGGACAAGAGACCCAGTACTTC. Its protein is CASSLDGARGQETQYF. This chain links TRBV11-2 with TRBJ2-5; D perhaps matches TRBD2 (6 bases). The germline V gene has CDR1 SGHAT and CDR2 FQNNGV. Trimming pared 0 bases from V and 2 bases from J, leaving 13 bases between. This CDR3 comprises 16 residues.

J is TRBJ2-5 and V is TRBV3-1 (or the pseudogene TRBV3-2); 9 positions agree with TRBD2. The trim removed 4 bases at V and 4 bases at J, leaving 7 bases unmatched. The CDR3 is 15 residues long. Per germline, CDR1 LGHDT and CDR2 YNNKEL (reference sequence). The CDR3 protein is CASSLETSGRETQYF. The CDR3 bases are TGTGCCAGCAGCCTAGAGACTAGCGGTCGAGAGACCCAGTACTTC.

This sequence joins TRBV6-5 and TRBJ2-2; TRBD1 matches at 10 bases. V lost 3 bases to trimming and J lost 6 bases; unmatched junction nucleotides: 7. The germline gives CDR1 MNHEY, CDR2 SVGAGI. The CDR3 runs 16 residues. The CDR3 reads CASSYSTGGAPGELFF. In DNA form, the CDR3 reads TGTGCCAGCAGTTATTCGACAGGGGGCGCCCCCGGGGAGCTGTTTTTT.

This clone was recorded a few times. The chain carries TRBV9 and TRBJ1-2; a possible D gene is TRBD1 (6 bases). Germline values: CDR1 SGDLS, CDR2 YYNGEE. The length of the CDR3 is 12 residues. Between the trimmed V and J ends, which lost 6 bases and 5 bases, there was a span of 11 bases. CDR3 in amino acids: CASNRQGYGYTF. The CDR3, as DNA: TGTGCCAGCAACCGTCAGGGGTATGGCTACACCTTC. The variable domain in full, completed from reference TRBV9 and TRBJ1-2, reads DSGVTQTPKHLITATGQRVTLRCSPRSGDLSVYWYQQSLDQGLQFLIQYYNGEERAKGNILERFSAQQFPDLHSELNLSSLELGDSALYFCASNRQGYGYTFGSGTRLTVV.

The V call is TRBV4-3, the J call TRBJ1-6, with TRBD1 as a possible D gene (5 bases). The germline V gene encodes CDR1 LGHNA and CDR2 YSLEER. The CDR3 length is 15 residues. Trimming shortened V by 0 bases and J by 10 bases, and 13 bases separated the two germline ends. CDR3 in DNA: TGCGCCAGCAGCCAAGATTTAGGGGAAGGGTCACCCCTCCACTTT. Protein sequence: CASSQDLGEGSPLHF.

The chain employs TRBV5-5 and TRBJ1-4; TRBD1 matches at 9 bases. Germline CDR1 and CDR2: SGHKS and YYEKEE (reference sequence). The trim removed 2 bases at V and 8 bases at J, leaving 4 bases unmatched. This CDR3 region has 14 residues. The CDR3 nucleotides are TGTGCCAGCAGCTTCGGACAGGGGAAGGAAAAACTGTTTTTT. Its protein product is CASSFGQGKEKLFF.

The V gene is TRBV6-6, the J gene TRBJ2-1; 8 bases are a match to TRBD2. Germline trimming cut 6 bases from V and 9 bases from J; bases unmatched to any gene: 10. Germline V CDR1 and CDR2: MNHNY, SVGAGI (reference sequence). The CDR3 totals 14 residues. The CDR3 sequence is CASSPLGGDTEQFF. DNA of the CDR3: TGTGCCAGCAGCCCCCTCGGGGGGGACACTGAGCAGTTCTTC.

The chain is built from TRBV5-5 and TRBJ1-3; D remains ambiguous. The CDR3 is made up of 14 amino acids. Per the germline V gene, CDR1 is SGHKS and CDR2 is YYEKEE (reference sequence). V was shortened by 5 bases and J by 4 bases, with 13 bases between the two germline ends. The CDR3 sequence is CASRPFGSGNTIYF. CDR3 nucleotides: TGTGCCAGCAGGCCGTTCGGGTCAGGAAACACCATATATTTT.

This clone appeared a single time. The sample contains more than one DNA sequence encoding this CDR3. The V call is TRBV6-2 or TRBV6-3, the J call TRBJ2-1; maybe TRBD1 (6 bases). V shed 2 bases and J shed 2 bases, with 7 bases lying between them. The CDR3 runs 14 residues. Looked up from germline, CDR1 is MNHEY and CDR2 is SVGEGT. In nucleotides, the CDR3 is TGTGCCAGCAGTTACGGGACAACCTACAATGAGCAGTTCTTC. Its protein product is CASSYGTTYNEQFF.

The chain is built from TRBV5-1 and TRBJ2-4; TRBD2 aligns across 8 bases. Germline V CDR1 and CDR2: SGHRS, YFSETQ. Trimming at V came to 4 bases and at J to 9 bases, leaving 21 bases not matched to a gene. This CDR3 has 18 residues. CDR3 residues: CASSPPRSGDAPEGIQYF. The CDR3 DNA sequence: TGCGCCAGCAGCCCCCCCCGTAGCGGGGATGCACCCGAGGGCATTCAGTACTTC.

The CDR3 region has the DNA TGTGCCAGCAGCCTCCGAACTCTCGACAGTGAAGCTTTCTTT. It codes for CASSLRTLDSEAFF. The chain employs TRBV21-1 and TRBJ1-1; TRBD1 is taken as the D call from the table, unchecked against the DNA. TRBV21-1 is flagged as a pseudogene. The CDR3 is 14 residues long.

V is TRBV9 and J is TRBJ1-6; 11 bases are shared with TRBD1. The CDR3 sequence is 15 residues long. The V segment lost 4 bases and the J segment 8 bases; nucleotides outside the gene matches: 5. CDR1 is SGDLS and CDR2 is YYNGEE in the germline V gene. The CDR3 DNA reads TGTGCCAGCAGCACTGGACAGGGGGCCTATTCACCCCTCCACTTT. It specifies CASSTGQGAYSPLHF.

V gene TRBV5-4 combines with J gene TRBJ2-1, with a weak D call TRBD2 (6 bases). This CDR3 contains 14 residues. The germline gives CDR1 SGHNT, CDR2 YYREEE (reference sequence). Between the trimmed V and J ends, which lost 0 bases and 12 bases, there was a span of 16 bases. CDR3 in amino acids: CASSLVGLPGGQFF. The DNA for the CDR3 is TGTGCCAGCAGCTTGGTGGGACTCCCTGGCGGGCAGTTCTTC.